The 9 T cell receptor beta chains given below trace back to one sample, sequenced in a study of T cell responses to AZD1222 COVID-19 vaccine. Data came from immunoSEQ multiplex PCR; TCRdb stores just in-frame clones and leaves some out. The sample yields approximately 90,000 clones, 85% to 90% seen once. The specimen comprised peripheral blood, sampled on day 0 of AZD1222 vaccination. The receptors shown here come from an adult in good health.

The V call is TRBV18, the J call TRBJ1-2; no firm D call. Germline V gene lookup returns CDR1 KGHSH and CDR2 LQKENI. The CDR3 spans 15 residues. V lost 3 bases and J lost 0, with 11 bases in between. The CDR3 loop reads CASSPNATANYGYTF. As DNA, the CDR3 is TGTGCCAGCTCACCGAATGCAACAGCTAACTATGGCTACACCTTC.

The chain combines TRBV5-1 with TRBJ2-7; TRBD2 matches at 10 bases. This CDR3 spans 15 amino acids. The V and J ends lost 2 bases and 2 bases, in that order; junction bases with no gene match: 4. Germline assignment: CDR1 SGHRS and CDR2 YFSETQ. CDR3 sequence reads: CASSFVAGGTYEQYF. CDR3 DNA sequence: TGCGCCAGCAGCTTCGTAGCGGGGGGCACCTACGAGCAGTACTTC.

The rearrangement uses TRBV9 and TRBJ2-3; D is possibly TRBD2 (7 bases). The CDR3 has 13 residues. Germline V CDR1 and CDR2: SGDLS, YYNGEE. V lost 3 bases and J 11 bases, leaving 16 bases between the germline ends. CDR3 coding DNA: TGTGCCAGCAGCGCTGGGGGGGCCTCTTGGCAGTATTTT. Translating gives CASSAGGASWQYF.

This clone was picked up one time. The CDR3 loop is CASSKHGVADYGYTF. As DNA, the CDR3 is TGTGCCAGCAGTAAACACGGGGTGGCGGACTATGGCTACACCTTC. The chain has TRBV6-5 and TRBJ1-2; D is uncertain. The CDR3 length is 15 residues. The ends were cut back, 5 bases at V and 3 bases at J, with 16 bases in the middle. CDR1 and CDR2 (germline): MNHEY, SVGAGI.

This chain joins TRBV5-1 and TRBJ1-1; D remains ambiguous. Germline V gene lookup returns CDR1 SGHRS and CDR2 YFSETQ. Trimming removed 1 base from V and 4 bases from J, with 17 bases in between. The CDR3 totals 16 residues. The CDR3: CASSLIPLTEGTEAFF. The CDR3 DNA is TGCGCCAGCAGCTTGATCCCTCTGACGGAAGGCACTGAAGCTTTCTTT.

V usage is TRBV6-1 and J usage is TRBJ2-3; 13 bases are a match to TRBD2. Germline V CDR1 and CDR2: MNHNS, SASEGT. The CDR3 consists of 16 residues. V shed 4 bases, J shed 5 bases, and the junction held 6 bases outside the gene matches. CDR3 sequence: CASSVTLAGGKDTQYF. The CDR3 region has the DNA TGTGCCAGCAGTGTTACACTAGCGGGGGGGAAAGATACGCAGTATTTT.

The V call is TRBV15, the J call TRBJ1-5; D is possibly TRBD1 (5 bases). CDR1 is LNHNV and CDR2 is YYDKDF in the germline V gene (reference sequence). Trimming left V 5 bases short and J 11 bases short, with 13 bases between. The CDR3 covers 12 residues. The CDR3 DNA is TGTGCCACCAGCCTTTTCCGGGGGGCCCAGCATTTT. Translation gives CATSLFRGAQHF.

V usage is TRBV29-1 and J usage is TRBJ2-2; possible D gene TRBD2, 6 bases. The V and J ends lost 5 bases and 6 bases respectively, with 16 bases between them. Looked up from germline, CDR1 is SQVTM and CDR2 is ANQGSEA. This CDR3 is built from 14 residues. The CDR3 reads CSVRRVGGPGELFF. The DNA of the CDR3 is TGCAGCGTTAGGAGAGTCGGAGGGCCCGGGGAGCTGTTTTTT.

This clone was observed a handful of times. The CDR3 here is CSAQVDSYGYTF. CDR3 nucleotide sequence: TGCAGCGCACAGGTAGACAGCTATGGCTACACCTTC. The chain is built from TRBV29-1 and TRBJ1-2; D may be TRBD1 (5 bases). V dropped 7 bases and J dropped 4 bases, with 13 bases sitting between them. In germline, CDR1 is SQVTM, CDR2 ANQGSEA. This CDR3 spans 12 amino acids.